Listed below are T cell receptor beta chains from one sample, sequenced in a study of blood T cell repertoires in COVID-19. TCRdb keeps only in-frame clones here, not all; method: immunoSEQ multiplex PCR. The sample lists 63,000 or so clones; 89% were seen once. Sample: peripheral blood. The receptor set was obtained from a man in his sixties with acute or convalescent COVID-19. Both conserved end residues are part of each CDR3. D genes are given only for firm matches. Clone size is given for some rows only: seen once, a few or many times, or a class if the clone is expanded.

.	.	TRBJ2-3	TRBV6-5	TGTGCCAGCAGTTACTCGACTTTCGGAGCAGATACGCAGTATTTT	CASSYSTFGADTQYF
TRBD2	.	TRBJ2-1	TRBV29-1	TGCAGCGTTGAAGATATGGGAGGGAATGAGCAGTTCTTC	CSVEDMGGNEQFF
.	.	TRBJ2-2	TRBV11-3	TGTGCCAGCAGCTATACGGGTGGAAATGAGCTGTTTTTT	CASSYTGGNELFF
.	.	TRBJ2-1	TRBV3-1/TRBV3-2	TGTGCCAGCAGCCAATCTAGGGGCGGGGCTTACAATGAGCAGTTCTTC	CASSQSRGGAYNEQFF
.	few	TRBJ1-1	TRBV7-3	TGTGCCAGCAGGCTCACAGGGAACACTGAAGCTTTCTTT	CASRLTGNTEAFF
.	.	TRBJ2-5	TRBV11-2	TGTGCCAGCAGCTTAATACCGGAGGGGCAAGAGACCCAGTACTTC	CASSLIPEGQETQYF
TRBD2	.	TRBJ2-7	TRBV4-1	TGCGCCAGCAGCCAAGGGGGCGGGGGGGCTTACGAGCAGTACTTC	CASSQGGGGAYEQYF
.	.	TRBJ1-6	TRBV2	TGTGCCAGCAGTGCCGACAGTAATTCACCCCTCCACTTT	CASSADSNSPLHF
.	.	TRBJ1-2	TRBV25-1	TGTGCCAGCAGTGAATTTCAGGCAGGGCTTTATGGCTACACCTTC	CASSEFQAGLYGYTF
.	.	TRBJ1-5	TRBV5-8	TGTGCCAGCAGCTACCGGGGGGGACCGTTGAATCAGCCCCAGCATTTT	CASSYRGGPLNQPQHF
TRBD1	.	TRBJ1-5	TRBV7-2	TGTGCCAGCAGACCCCCCGGGACAGGGGGCAATCAGCCCCAGCATTTT	CASRPPGTGGNQPQHF
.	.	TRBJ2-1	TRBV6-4	TGTGCCAGCAGTCTAAACAGGGCGGCCGAGCAGTTCTTC	CASSLNRAAEQFF
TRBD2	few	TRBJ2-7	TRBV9	TGTGCCAGCAGCGTAGGGGGGACTACCTACGAGCAGTACTTC	CASSVGGTTYEQYF
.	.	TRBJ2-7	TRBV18	TGTGCCAGCTCTCCAAGGAGACTAGGAGACCACGAGCAGTACTTC	CASSPRRLGDHEQYF
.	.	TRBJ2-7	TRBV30	TGTGCCTGGAGTGTAGCCGGTTACGAGCAGTACTTC	CAWSVAGYEQYF
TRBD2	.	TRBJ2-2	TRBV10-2	TGCGCCAGCAGGCTCCAGGGACTAGCGGGGGGTCGACTGCAGAACACCGGGGAGCTGTTTTTT	CASRLQGLAGGRLQNTGELFF
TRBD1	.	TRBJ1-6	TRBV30	TGTGCCGGCCGAACAGGGGATCATAGCTCCTATAATTCACCCCTCCACTTT	CAGRTGDHSSYNSPLHF
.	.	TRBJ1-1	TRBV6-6	TGTGCCAGCAGTCCAGGGGTTAACACTGAAGCTTTCTTT	CASSPGVNTEAFF
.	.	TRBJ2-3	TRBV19	TGTGCCAGTAGTATACAGGGCAACACAGATACGCAGTATTTT	CASSIQGNTDTQYF
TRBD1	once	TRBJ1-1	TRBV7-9	TGTGCCAGCAGCGTAGGACAGGGGTCTGCTGAAGCTTTCTTT	CASSVGQGSAEAFF
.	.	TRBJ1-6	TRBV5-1	TGCGCCAGCAGCTTGGAGAGATTACGGTATTCACCCCTCCACTTT	CASSLERLRYSPLHF
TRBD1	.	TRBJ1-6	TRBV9	TGTGCCAGCAGCGCGGTCAGGGGGCACTCACCCCTCCACTTT	CASSAVRGHSPLHF
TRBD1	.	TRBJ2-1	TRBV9	TGTGCCAGCAGCGTAGGGGGGACAGGGTCCTACAATGAGCAGTTCTTC	CASSVGGTGSYNEQFF
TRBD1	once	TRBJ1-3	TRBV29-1	TGCAGCGTTGAATCACAGGGGGCGCCTGGAAACACCATATATTTT	CSVESQGAPGNTIYF
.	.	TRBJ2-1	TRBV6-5	TGTGCCAGCGGTACAGGGATCAATGAGCAGTTCTTC	CASGTGINEQFF
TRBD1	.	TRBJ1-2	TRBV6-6	TGTGCCAGCAGTAGCGACAGGGGGCGCTTCCCTGGCTACACCTTC	CASSSDRGRFPGYTF